The 18 T cell receptor beta chains in this list originate from one sample, sequenced in a study of cytomegalovirus exposure and HLA in healthy donors. Sequencing used immunoSEQ multiplex PCR; TCRdb keeps in-frame clones, though not all of them. This table has about 130,000 clones, 89% appearing once. Sequenced input: PBMCs. Receptors originate from a man under 40 in good health and CMV-seronegative.

The V gene is TRBV28, the J gene TRBJ1-4; possible D gene TRBD1, 6 bases. Germline CDR1 is MDHEN and CDR2 is SYDVKM. The CDR3 covers 13 residues. The V and J ends lost 5 bases and 3 bases respectively, with 7 bases between them. The CDR3 protein is CASSPGANEKLFF. CDR3 nucleotide sequence: TGTGCCAGCAGTCCAGGGGCTAATGAAAAACTGTTTTTT.

This clone has ten or more counts. V usage is TRBV4-1 and J usage is TRBJ1-2; 8 nucleotides align to TRBD1. V shed 4 bases and J 3 bases; nucleotides not matched to a gene: 7. The germline CDR1 and CDR2 sequences are MGHRA and YSYEKL. The CDR3 extends over 15 amino acids. The CDR3 DNA follows: TGCGCCAGCAGCCCTGGACAGGGCAATTACTATGGCTACACCTTC. It yields the protein CASSPGQGNYYGYTF.

The chain joins TRBV4-2 to TRBJ1-3, with TRBD1 matching over 11 bases. Looked up from germline, CDR1 is LGHNA and CDR2 is YNFKEQ. Trimming cost V 6 bases and J 7 bases; bases outside gene matches: 5. CDR3 length: 14 residues. This chain's CDR3 is CASRGTGGSNTIYF. CDR3 nucleotide sequence: TGTGCCAGCAGGGGGACAGGGGGATCGAACACCATATATTTT.

The chain carries TRBV20-1 and TRBJ2-7; 7 nucleotides line up with TRBD2. The CDR3 length is 11 residues. Germline assignment: CDR1 DFQATT and CDR2 SNEGSKA (reference sequence). Trimming took 6 bases from V and 3 from J; bases not matched to a gene: 2. CDR3 nucleotide sequence: TGCAGTGCAGAGCGGGGCTACGAGCAGTACTTC. It codes for CSAERGYEQYF.

This chain joins TRBV28 and TRBJ1-4; 9 positions agree with TRBD1. The CDR3 contains 14 residues. The germline CDR1 and CDR2 sequences are MDHEN and SYDVKM. Trimming cost V 6 bases and J 8 bases; bases outside gene matches: 7. CDR3 DNA sequence: TGTGCCAGCAGCCCGGGACAGGGAGACGAAAAACTGTTTTTT. This gives the protein CASSPGQGDEKLFF.

This chain connects TRBV4-1 to TRBJ2-7; a weak D match, TRBD1 (6 bases). Trimming stripped 2 bases from V and 2 bases from J, with 19 bases between. The CDR3 loop spans 17 amino acids. Germline assignment: CDR1 MGHRA and CDR2 YSYEKL. The CDR3 loop reads CASSQPEDSGDPYEQYF. CDR3 coding DNA: TGCGCCAGCAGCCAACCCGAGGACAGCGGAGACCCCTACGAGCAGTACTTC.

The V call is TRBV4-2, the J call TRBJ1-6; D gene uncertain. V was trimmed by 2 bases and J by 5 bases, leaving 16 bases between them. The CDR3 runs 17 residues. Germline V gene lookup returns CDR1 LGHNA and CDR2 YNFKEQ. CDR3: CASSQLLRGRDNSPLHF. CDR3 bases: TGTGCCAGCAGCCAACTTTTGCGGGGTCGGGATAATTCACCCCTCCACTTT.

The chain recombines TRBV29-1 with TRBJ2-7; perhaps TRBD1 as D (6 bases). Germline V CDR1 and CDR2: SQVTM, ANQGSEA. The V and J ends lost 6 bases and 0 bases respectively, with 12 bases between them. The CDR3 is 13 residues long. The CDR3 loop is CSVEDRHSYEQYF. In nucleotides, the CDR3 is TGCAGCGTGGAGGACAGACACTCCTACGAGCAGTACTTC.

This chain links TRBV7-9 with TRBJ1-2; no firm D call. CDR1 and CDR2 from the germline V gene are SEHNR and FQNEAQ (reference sequence). V was trimmed by 2 bases and J by 2 bases, leaving 9 bases between them. CDR3 length: 14 residues. The CDR3 sequence: CASSLTRSNYGYTF. The CDR3 nucleotides are TGTGCCAGCAGCTTAACTCGGAGCAACTATGGCTACACCTTC.

The rearrangement links TRBV10-3 to TRBJ1-5; TRBD1 is a possible D gene (5 bases). Germline V gives CDR1 ENHRY, CDR2 SYGVKD. Trimming stripped 8 bases from V and 4 bases from J, with 15 bases between. CDR3 length: 14 amino acids. Here the CDR3 reads CAIGGDGANQPQHF. Here the CDR3 DNA reads TGTGCCATCGGGGGGGATGGCGCGAATCAGCCCCAGCATTTT.

The rearrangement joins TRBV6-5 to TRBJ2-2; the match to TRBD1 covers 10 bases. V dropped 2 bases and J dropped 2; count of bases not matched to a gene: 2. CDR1 MNHEY and CDR2 SVGAGI come from the germline V gene. The CDR3 spans 16 residues. The CDR3 sequence: CASSYGQGGNTGELFF. The CDR3 coding sequence is TGTGCCAGCAGTTACGGACAGGGGGGTAACACCGGGGAGCTGTTTTTT.

The rearrangement links TRBV4-3 to TRBJ2-3, with unresolved D. Trimming removed 0 bases at V and 0 bases at J, with 10 bases between. Germline-derived CDR1 and CDR2 are LGHNA and YSLEER. This CDR3 has 16 amino acids. CDR3 protein: CASSQDWATSTDTQYF. The CDR3 nucleotides are TGCGCCAGCAGCCAAGACTGGGCAACCAGCACAGATACGCAGTATTTT.

This chain connects TRBV19 to TRBJ2-1; 13 positions agree with TRBD2. Germline V gene sequence: CDR1 LNHDA, CDR2 SQIVND (reference sequence). This CDR3 comprises 16 residues. Losses at the gene ends were 6 bases for V and 1 base for J; bases not matched to a gene: 3. In DNA form, the CDR3 reads TGTGCCAGTAGGCCACTAGCGGGGGGGTCCTACAATGAGCAGTTCTTC. Its translation is CASRPLAGGSYNEQFF.

The CDR3 region is CASSSRLAGSYEQYF. The CDR3 DNA reads TGTGCCAGCAGCTCTCGACTAGCGGGGAGCTACGAGCAGTACTTC. The J gene is TRBJ2-7, the V gene TRBV7-2; 11 bases match TRBD2. CDR3 length: 15 amino acids. V gave up 4 bases and J gave up 3 bases; unmatched junction bases: 5. Germline CDR1 SGHTA, CDR2 FQGNSA. Complete variable domain (other parts from reference TRBV7-2 and TRBJ2-7): GAGVSQSPSNKVTEKGKDVELRCDPISGHTALYWYRQSLGQGLEFLIYFQGNSAPDKSGLPSDRFSAERTGGSVSTLTIQRTQQEDSAVYLCASSSRLAGSYEQYFGPGTRLTVT.

This clone has just a few counts. V usage is TRBV28 and J usage is TRBJ1-2; TRBD1 matches 8 bases. The V segment lost 6 bases and the J segment 7 bases; nucleotides outside the gene matches: 10. This CDR3 spans 14 amino acids. CDR1 and CDR2 from the germline V gene are MDHEN and SYDVKM. CDR3 sequence: CASRTPQGAGGYTF. CDR3 nucleotides: TGTGCCAGCAGGACACCTCAGGGGGCTGGTGGCTACACCTTC.

V is TRBV5-4 and J is TRBJ1-2, with D maybe TRBD1 (5 bases). The germline gives CDR1 SGHNT, CDR2 YYREEE (reference sequence). CDR3 length equals 15 residues. Trimming stripped 0 bases from V and 2 bases from J, with 11 bases between. The CDR3 bases are TGTGCCAGCAGCTTGGTCATTGGGGGGAACTATGGCTACACCTTC. Protein sequence: CASSLVIGGNYGYTF.

The chain uses TRBV2 and TRBJ1-1; D remains ambiguous. Germline CDR1 SNHLY, CDR2 FYNNEI. This CDR3 contains 14 residues. Trimming stripped 2 bases from V and 1 base from J, with 8 bases between. The CDR3 DNA sequence: TGTGCCAGCAGTGAATCTCCAGAGAACACTGAAGCTTTCTTT. It yields the protein CASSESPENTEAFF.

This rearrangement joins TRBV5-6 to TRBJ2-3; 8 bases agree with TRBD2. From germline, CDR1 is SGHDT and CDR2 YYEEEE. V was pared by 4 bases and J by 9 bases, with 4 bases of the junction left unmatched. The CDR3 runs 12 residues. CDR3 in DNA: TGTGCCAGCAGCCCCGGGACTAGGACGCAGTATTTT. It codes for CASSPGTRTQYF. The whole variable domain, remainder taken from reference TRBV5-6 and TRBJ2-3, is DAGVTQSPTHLIKTRGQQVTLRCSPKSGHDTVSWYQQALGQGPQFIFQYYEEEERQRGNFPDRFSGHQFPNYSSELNVNALLLGDSALYLCASSPGTRTQYFGPGTRLTVL.